This entry describes one T cell receptor (beta chain). The sample is drawn from a study of blood T cell repertoires in COVID-19. The V and J ends lost 5 bases and 4 bases, in that order; junction bases with no gene match: 8. CDR1 and CDR2 (germline): MDHEN, SYDVKM. This CDR3 has 15 residues. Only in-frame clones appear in the TCRdb table, and some are missing; sequencing was by immunoSEQ multiplex PCR. The table includes tens of thousands of clones, approximately 83% detected once. This clonotype originated in a human donor in a cohort sampled during active COVID-19. Sequenced: peripheral blood. J is TRBJ1-1 and V is TRBV28; 9 nucleotides agree with TRBD1. The chain's CDR3 is CASSTPDRGPTEAFF. The CDR3 coding sequence is TGTGCCAGCAGTACCCCGGACAGGGGTCCCACTGAAGCTTTCTTT.